This T cell receptor (beta chain) was sequenced in a study of cytomegalovirus exposure and HLA in healthy donors. Findings and limits, study-wide: In a later analysis, TCR beta V- and J-gene trimming was associated with a missense DCLRE1C variant. The authors confirmed in vitro that a few CMV-associated chains were specific for CMV antigens. It is likely that the observed cluster of highly shared sequence variants was a sequencing artifact.

PCR used 60 Vbeta primers and 13 Jbeta primers. Using immunoSEQ multiplex PCR, the repertoire was profiled, and TCRdb retains in-frame clones only, with some absent. The sample yields roughly 120,000 clones, approximately 86% seen once. V trimming: 4 bases; J trimming: 3 bases; junction bases outside the gene matches: 10. In germline, CDR1 is GTSNPN, CDR2 SVGIG (reference sequence). The CDR3 loop spans 16 amino acids. Comment on this clone: Its antigen is still unknown.

The source of this sequence is a man in his forties or fifties in good health and CMV-seronegative. Material for sequencing was PBMCs. The chain combines TRBV30 with TRBJ1-4; TRBD1 aligns across 8 bases. The DNA of the CDR3 is TGTGCCTGGACCCCCGGACAGGGAACGCCTAATGAAAAACTGTTTTTT. Protein product: CAWTPGQGTPNEKLFF.